This TCR beta chain was sequenced in a study of T cell clonotyping in hematopoietic cell transplantation. The data were produced by immunoSEQ multiplex PCR, yet TCRdb's version contains in-frame clones alone and is incomplete. Here the sample spans 35,000 to 45,000 clones, roughly 94% being singletons. V gave up 11 bases and J gave up 5 bases, with 10 bases separating them. This CDR3 has 11 residues. Germline-derived CDR1 and CDR2 are MNHNS and SASEGT. The V gene is TRBV6-1, the J gene TRBJ1-5; D perhaps matches TRBD1 (5 bases). The TCR sequence derives from a woman aged 45 to 65 in good health. Some clones in this sample may be carry-over from other donors' samples. Sequenced material: peripheral blood mononuclear cells. CDR3 sequence reads: CAGGVDQPQHF. CDR3 sequence (DNA): TGTGCCGGGGGGGTGGATCAGCCCCAGCATTTT.